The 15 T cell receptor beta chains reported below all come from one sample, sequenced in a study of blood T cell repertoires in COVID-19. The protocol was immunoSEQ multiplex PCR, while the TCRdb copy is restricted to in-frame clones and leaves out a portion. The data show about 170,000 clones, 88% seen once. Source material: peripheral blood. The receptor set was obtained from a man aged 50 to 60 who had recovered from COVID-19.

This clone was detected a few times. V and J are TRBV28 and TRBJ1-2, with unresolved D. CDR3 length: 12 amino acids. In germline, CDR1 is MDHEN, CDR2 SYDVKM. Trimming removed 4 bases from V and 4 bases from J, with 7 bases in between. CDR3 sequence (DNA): TGTGCCAGCAGTTCAGGATTCTATGGCTACACCTTC. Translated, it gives CASSSGFYGYTF.

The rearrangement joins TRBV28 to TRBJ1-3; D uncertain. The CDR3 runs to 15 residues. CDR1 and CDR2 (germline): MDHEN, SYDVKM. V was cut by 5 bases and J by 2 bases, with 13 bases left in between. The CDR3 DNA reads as TGTGCCAGCAGTCAATCTGGCGGAGCTGGAAACACCATATATTTT. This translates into CASSQSGGAGNTIYF.

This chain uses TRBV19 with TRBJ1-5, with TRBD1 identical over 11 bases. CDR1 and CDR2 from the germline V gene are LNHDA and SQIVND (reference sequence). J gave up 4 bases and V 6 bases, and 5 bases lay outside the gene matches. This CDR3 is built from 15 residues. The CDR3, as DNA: TGTGCCAGTAGGAGGACAGGGGGCGTGAATCAGCCCCAGCATTTT. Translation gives CASRRTGGVNQPQHF.

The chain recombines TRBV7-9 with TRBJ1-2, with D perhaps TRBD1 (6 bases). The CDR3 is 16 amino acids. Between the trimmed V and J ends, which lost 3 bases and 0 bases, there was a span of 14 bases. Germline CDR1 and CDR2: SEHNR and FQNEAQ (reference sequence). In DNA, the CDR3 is TGTGCCAGCAGCTTTCTTAACAGGGAAGCTAACTATGGCTACACCTTC. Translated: CASSFLNREANYGYTF.

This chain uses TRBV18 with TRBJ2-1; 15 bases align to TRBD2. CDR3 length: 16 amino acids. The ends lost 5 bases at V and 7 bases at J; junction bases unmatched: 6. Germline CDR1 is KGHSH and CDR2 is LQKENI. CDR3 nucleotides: TGTGCCAGCTCATTGCGGACTAGCGGGAGGGGGAATGAGCAGTTCTTC. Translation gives CASSLRTSGRGNEQFF.

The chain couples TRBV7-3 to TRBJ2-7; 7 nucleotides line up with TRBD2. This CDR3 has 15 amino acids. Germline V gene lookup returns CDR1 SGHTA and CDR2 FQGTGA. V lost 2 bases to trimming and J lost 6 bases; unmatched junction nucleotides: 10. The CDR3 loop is CASSLGGTNPSEQYF. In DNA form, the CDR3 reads TGTGCCAGCAGCTTAGGCGGGACTAACCCCTCCGAGCAGTACTTC.

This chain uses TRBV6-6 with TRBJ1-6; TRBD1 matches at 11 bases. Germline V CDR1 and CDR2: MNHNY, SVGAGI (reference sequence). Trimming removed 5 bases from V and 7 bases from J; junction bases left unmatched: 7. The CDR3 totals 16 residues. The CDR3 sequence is CASSPGQGARNSPLHF. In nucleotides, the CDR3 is TGTGCCAGCAGTCCCGGACAGGGGGCGAGGAATTCACCCCTCCACTTT.

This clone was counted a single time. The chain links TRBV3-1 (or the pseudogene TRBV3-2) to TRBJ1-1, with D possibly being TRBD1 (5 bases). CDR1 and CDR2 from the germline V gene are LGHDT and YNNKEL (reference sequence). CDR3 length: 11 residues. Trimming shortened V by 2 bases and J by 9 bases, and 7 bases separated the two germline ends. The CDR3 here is CASSQQGKAFF. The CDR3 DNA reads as TGTGCCAGCAGCCAACAGGGTAAAGCTTTCTTT.

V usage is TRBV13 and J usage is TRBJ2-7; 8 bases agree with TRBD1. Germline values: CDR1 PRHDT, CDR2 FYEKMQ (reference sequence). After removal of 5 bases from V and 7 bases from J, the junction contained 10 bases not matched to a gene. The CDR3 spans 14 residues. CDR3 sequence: CASSRIQGAGEQYF. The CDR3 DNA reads TGTGCCAGCAGCCGTATTCAGGGGGCGGGGGAGCAGTACTTC.

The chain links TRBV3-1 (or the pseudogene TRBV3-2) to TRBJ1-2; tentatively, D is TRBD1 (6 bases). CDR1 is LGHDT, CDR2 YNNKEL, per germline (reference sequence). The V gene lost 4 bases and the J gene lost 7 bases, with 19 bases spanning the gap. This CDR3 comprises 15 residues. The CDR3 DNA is TGTGCCAGCAGCCCTAGGGGGGCAGGGGAGGGTGGCTACACCTTC. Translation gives CASSPRGAGEGGYTF.

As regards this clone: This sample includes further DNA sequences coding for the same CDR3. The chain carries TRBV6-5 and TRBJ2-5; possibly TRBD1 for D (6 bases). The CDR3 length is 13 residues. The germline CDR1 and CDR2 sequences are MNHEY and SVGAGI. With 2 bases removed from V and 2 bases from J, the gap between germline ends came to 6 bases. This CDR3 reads CASSYTGQETQYF. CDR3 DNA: TGTGCCAGCAGTTACACAGGGCAAGAGACCCAGTACTTC.

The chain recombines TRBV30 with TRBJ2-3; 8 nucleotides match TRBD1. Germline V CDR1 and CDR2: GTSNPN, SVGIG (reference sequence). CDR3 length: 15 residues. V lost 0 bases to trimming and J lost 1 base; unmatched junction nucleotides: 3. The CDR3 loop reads CAWSVRGQGTDTQYF. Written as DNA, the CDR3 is TGTGCCTGGAGTGTACGGGGACAGGGCACAGATACGCAGTATTTT.

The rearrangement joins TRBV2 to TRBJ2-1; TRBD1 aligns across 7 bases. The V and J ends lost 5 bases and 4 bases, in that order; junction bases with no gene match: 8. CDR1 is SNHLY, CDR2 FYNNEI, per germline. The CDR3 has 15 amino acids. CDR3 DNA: TGTGCCAGCAGTCCAGGGACAGTGTTGTACAATGAGCAGTTCTTC. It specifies CASSPGTVLYNEQFF.

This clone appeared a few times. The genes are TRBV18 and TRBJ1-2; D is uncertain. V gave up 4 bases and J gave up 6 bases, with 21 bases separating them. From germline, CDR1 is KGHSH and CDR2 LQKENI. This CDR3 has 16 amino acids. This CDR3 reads CASSRGPGSSMDGYTF. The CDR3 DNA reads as TGTGCCAGCTCACGTGGTCCGGGATCCTCAATGGATGGCTACACCTTC.

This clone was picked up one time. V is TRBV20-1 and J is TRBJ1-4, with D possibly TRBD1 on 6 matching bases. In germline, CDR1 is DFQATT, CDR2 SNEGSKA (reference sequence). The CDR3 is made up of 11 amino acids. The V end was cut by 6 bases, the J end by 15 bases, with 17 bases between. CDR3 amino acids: CSAGEGDTLFF. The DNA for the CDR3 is TGCAGTGCGGGAGAAGGGGACACCTTGTTTTTT.